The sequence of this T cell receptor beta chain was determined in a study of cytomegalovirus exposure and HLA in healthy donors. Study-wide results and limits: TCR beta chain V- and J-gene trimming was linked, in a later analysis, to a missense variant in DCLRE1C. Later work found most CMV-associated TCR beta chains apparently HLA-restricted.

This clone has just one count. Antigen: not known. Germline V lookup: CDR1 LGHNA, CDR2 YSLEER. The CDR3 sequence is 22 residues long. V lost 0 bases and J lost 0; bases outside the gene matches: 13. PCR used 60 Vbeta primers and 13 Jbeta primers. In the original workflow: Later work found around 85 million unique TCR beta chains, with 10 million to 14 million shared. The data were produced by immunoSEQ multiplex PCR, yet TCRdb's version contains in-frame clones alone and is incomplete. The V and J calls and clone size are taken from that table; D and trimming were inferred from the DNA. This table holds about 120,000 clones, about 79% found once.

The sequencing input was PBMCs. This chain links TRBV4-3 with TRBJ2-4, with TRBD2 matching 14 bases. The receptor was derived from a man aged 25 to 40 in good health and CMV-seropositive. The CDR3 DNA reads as TGCGCCAGCAGCCAAGACCTAGCGACCGGGACTAGCGGGAGCCTAGCCAAAAACATTCAGTACTTC. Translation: CASSQDLATGTSGSLAKNIQYF.